This T cell receptor (beta chain) was captured by sequencing in a study of blood T cell repertoires in COVID-19 (dated by TCRdb to the early 2020s). For context, the study as a whole: Samples from collaborators originated in the United States, Italy and Spain and spanned both the acute and convalescent phases of COVID-19. The material from the prospective study consisted of cDNA or gDNA derived from T cells, B-cell-depleted T cells, or PBMCs. The dataset comprised deeply sampled blood TCRbeta repertoires from subjects exposed to, actively infected with, or recovered from COVID-19. The repertoires were released in a freely available public database meant as a resource for research on the immune response to SARS-CoV-2. The samples were drawn from the first 160 participants of the ongoing ImmuneRACE study and from 1,254 subjects provided by 6 global collaborators. Sample metadata almost always included a de-identified subject ID, COVID-19 status, age in years and sex. Where available, HLA class I and class II types were taken from metadata supplied by the sample provider and were not determined by assay-based typing.

Enrolling through a virtual design, the prospective study's participants ranged in age from roughly 18 to 95 years and lived across roughly 24 United States geographic areas. To assign participants to cohorts, the prospective study relied on clinical history that participants themselves reported in a screening survey and a study questionnaire. Recovered participants in ImmuneRACE Cohort 3 were defined as having two consecutive negative NP/OP PCR tests, clearance from a healthcare professional, or resolution of symptoms. Mobile phlebotomists in the prospective study collected whole blood, serum and a nasopharyngeal or oropharyngeal swab from every participant. Over an approximately 2-month period, participants in the prospective study had the option of providing additional blood draws and questionnaires. Before DNA extraction, blood samples from the prospective study were shipped at room temperature or frozen.

Findings and caveats that apply to the study as a whole: The quantity of clinical and demographic metadata differed by source and by participant and was supplied without curation.

About this clone itself: Its cognate antigen has yet to be identified. The record has no base qualities; no much larger clone is one base away.

Its CDR3 holds 14 amino acids, cysteine through phenylalanine. Only the CDR3 portion is preserved as DNA: 42 bases, with reading frame beginning at the first base. V sheds 1 base and J sheds 3 bases, leaving 10 bases between their ends. From a lookup of the germline V gene (reference sequence), CDR1 and CDR2 are GTSNPN and SVGIG. The immunoSEQ Assay, a bias-controlled multiplex PCR, was used to amplify TCRbeta CDR3 regions from genomic DNA. The original methods were these. The number of nucleated cells in each sample was estimated by amplification of reference gene primers within the assay. To quantify the absolute abundance of each unique TCRbeta CDR3 rearrangement, sequence reads were collapsed and filtered. Productive Simpson clonality was computed per sample as the square root of Simpson's diversity index over productive rearrangements. What TCRdb holds here is the immuneACCESS table cut down to in-frame rearrangements. Part of the clones is not present; checked against another copy, under half of the missing clones reflect an unresolved V gene, and the others are unexplained. V, J and clone size are those of that table, while D and trimming were read from the DNA. The sample records hundreds of thousands of clones, 85% to 90% of which are singletons. Over 0.95% of the sample goes to the ten largest clones.

Sequencing input: PBMCs or T cells enriched from blood (not recorded which). This receptor was identified in a man between 18 and 35 years old who had recovered from COVID-19. The rearranged chain carries TRBV30 and TRBJ1-5, with TRBD1 tentatively as D gene (5 bases match). The DNA reads as follows: TGTGCCTGGAGTGCCGGGACTATCAATCAGCCCCAGCATTTT. This codes for CAWSAGTINQPQHF. Full variable domain (CDR3 extended with the reference TRBV30 and TRBJ1-5 proteins): SQTIHQWPATLVQPVGSPLSLECTVEGTSNPNLYWYRQAAGRGLQLLFYSVGIGQISSEVPQNLSASRPQDRQFILSSKKLLLSDSGFYLCAWSAGTINQPQHFGDGTRLSIL.